This T cell receptor (beta chain) was retrieved from a study of brain T cells in children with intractable seizures. Study-level points and caveats: Clones missing pre-surgery may reflect undersampling of that blood sample. Viral specificity was inferred only from CDR3 similarity; HCMV serostatus was unknown.

Germline assignment: CDR1 MNHEY and CDR2 SMNVEV (reference sequence). This CDR3 is built from 13 residues. Trimming took off 7 bases at V and 4 bases at J, with 13 bases between the two ends. Only cases whose brain tissue showed the highest T cell transcript signatures were sequenced. Patients received at least one anti-epileptic drug before surgery. Worth noting for this clone: Its antigen is unknown.

Repertoires were generated with immunoSEQ multiplex PCR, while TCRdb's copy carries only in-frame clones and drops some. Of about 110,000 clones in the sample, under 95% were seen once. This sequence was found in a boy under two years old with hemimegalencephaly and intractable seizures. This chain connects TRBV27 to TRBJ1-2; TRBD1 is a possible D gene (5 bases). The sequences come from peripheral blood, collected at surgery. The chain's CDR3 is CASKQGEFYGYTF. As DNA, the CDR3 is TGTGCCAGCAAGCAGGGCGAATTCTATGGCTACACCTTC.